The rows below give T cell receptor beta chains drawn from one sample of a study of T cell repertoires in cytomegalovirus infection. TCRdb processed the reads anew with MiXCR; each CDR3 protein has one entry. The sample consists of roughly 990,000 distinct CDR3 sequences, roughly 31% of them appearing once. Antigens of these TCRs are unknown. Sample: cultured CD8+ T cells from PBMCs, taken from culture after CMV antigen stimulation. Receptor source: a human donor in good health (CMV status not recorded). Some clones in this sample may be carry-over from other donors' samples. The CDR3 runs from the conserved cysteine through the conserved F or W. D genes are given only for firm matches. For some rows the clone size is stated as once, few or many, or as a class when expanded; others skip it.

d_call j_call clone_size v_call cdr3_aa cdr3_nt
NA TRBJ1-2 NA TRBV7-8 CASSPGPVGYTF TGTGCCAGCAGCCCGGGGCCGGTTGGCTACACCTTC
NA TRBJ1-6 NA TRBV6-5 CASSYFGGRNSPLHF TGTGCCAGCAGTTACTTTGGGGGTAGAAATTCACCCCTCCACTTT
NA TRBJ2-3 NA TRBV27 CASSQNPGLEWDTQYF TGTGCCAGCAGCCAAAATCCGGGACTTGAGTGGGATACGCAGTATTTT
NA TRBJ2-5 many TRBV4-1 CASSQRERMEETQYF TGCGCCAGCAGCCAAAGGGAGCGGATGGAAGAGACCCAGTACTTC
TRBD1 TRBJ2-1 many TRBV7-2 CASSAYRDRPLNEQFF TGTGCCAGCAGCGCTTACCGGGACAGGCCCCTCAATGAGCAGTTCTTC
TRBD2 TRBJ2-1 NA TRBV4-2 CASSPTSGVRSSYNEQFF TGTGCCAGCAGCCCGACTAGCGGGGTCAGGAGCTCCTACAATGAGCAGTTCTTC
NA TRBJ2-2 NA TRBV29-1 CSVVGDGGTGELFF TGCAGCGTTGTAGGAGACGGCGGCACCGGGGAGCTGTTTTTT
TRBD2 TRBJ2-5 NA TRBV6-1 CASSEWTSGAQETQYF TGTGCCAGCAGTGAATGGACTAGCGGGGCCCAAGAGACCCAGTACTTC
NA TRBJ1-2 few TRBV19 CASSTLTGRNYGYTF TGTGCCAGTAGTACACTAACCGGGAGGAACTATGGCTACACCTTC
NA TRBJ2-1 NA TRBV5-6 CASSLGGNGYNEQFF TGTGCCAGCAGCTTGGGAGGGAATGGATACAATGAGCAGTTCTTC
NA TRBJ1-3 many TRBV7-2 CASSPRGVGANPGNTIYF TGTGCCAGCAGCCCAAGAGGGGTGGGGGCTAACCCTGGAAACACCATATATTTT
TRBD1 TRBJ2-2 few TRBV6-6 CASKGQEGASTGELFF TGTGCCAGCAAAGGGCAAGAGGGGGCGAGCACCGGGGAGCTGTTTTTT
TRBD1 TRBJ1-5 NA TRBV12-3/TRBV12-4 CASNFFPTGEETGAQPQLF TGTGCCAGCAATTTTTTCCCGACCGGAGAGGAGACAGGGGCTCAGCCCCAGCTTTTT
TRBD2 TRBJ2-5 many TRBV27 CASSRQAGGPEETQYF TGTGCCAGCAGTCGACAAGCGGGGGGGCCTGAGGAGACCCAGTACTTC
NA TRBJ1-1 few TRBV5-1 CASSFFPTDGGNTEAFF TGCGCCAGCAGCTTTTTCCCCACCGACGGTGGGAACACTGAAGCTTTCTTT
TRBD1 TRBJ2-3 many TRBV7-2 CASSFYRGLLNTDTQYF TGTGCCAGCAGCTTTTACAGGGGGCTTCTCAACACAGATACGCAGTATTTT
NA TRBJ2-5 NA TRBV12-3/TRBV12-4 CASSLERSETQYF TGTGCCAGCAGTTTGGAGCGTTCAGAGACCCAGTACTTC
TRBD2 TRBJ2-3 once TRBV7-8 CASSLSGVHDTQYF TGTGCCAGCAGCTTAAGCGGGGTCCATGATACGCAGTATTTT
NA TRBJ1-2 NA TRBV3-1 CASSRNSREGPSYGYTF TGTGCCAGCAGCCGAAACTCGAGGGAGGGCCCCTCCTATGGCTACACCTTC
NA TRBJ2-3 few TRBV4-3 CASSQDRVSSTDTQYF TGCGCCAGCAGCCAAGACAGGGTATCTAGCACAGATACGCAGTATTTT
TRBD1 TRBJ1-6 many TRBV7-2 CASSLERGRMDSPLHF TGTGCCAGCAGCTTAGAAAGGGGGCGGATGGATTCACCCCTCCACTTT
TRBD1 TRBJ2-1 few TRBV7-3 CASSFGTGRGNEQFF TGTGCCAGCAGCTTCGGGACAGGGAGAGGGAATGAGCAGTTCTTC
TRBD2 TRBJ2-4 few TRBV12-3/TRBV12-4 CASSASGGSGIIAKNIQYF TGTGCCAGCAGTGCTAGCGGGGGCTCAGGTATCATAGCCAAAAACATTCAGTACTTC
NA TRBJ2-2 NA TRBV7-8 CASSLPLEGVDTGELFF TGTGCCAGCAGCCTACCCTTAGAGGGCGTCGACACCGGGGAGCTGTTTTTT
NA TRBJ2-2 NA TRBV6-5 CASSYRQFGELFF TGTGCCAGCAGTTACCGACAGTTCGGGGAGCTGTTTTTT
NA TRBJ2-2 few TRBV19 CASSTREGIIIGELFF TGTGCCAGTAGTACACGCGAGGGAATCATAATCGGGGAGCTGTTTTTT
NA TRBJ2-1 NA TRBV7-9 CASSLGLDSYEQFF TGTGCCAGCAGCTTAGGACTAGACAGCTATGAGCAGTTCTTC
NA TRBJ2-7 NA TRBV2 CASSEGGGSSYEQYF TGTGCCAGCAGTGAAGGTGGGGGTAGCTCCTACGAGCAGTACTTC
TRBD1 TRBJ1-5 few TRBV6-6 CASRIRGLNQPQHF TGTGCCAGCAGGATCAGGGGGCTCAATCAGCCCCAGCATTTT
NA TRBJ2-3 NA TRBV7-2 CASSRRLGGTDTQYF TGTGCCAGCAGCCGCCGATTGGGGGGCACAGATACGCAGTATTTT
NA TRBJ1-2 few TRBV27 CASSSPDSGLSGYTF TGTGCCAGCAGCTCTCCCGACTCGGGACTTAGTGGCTACACCTTC
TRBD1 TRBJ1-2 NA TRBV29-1 CSVEDRTGAFNYGYTF TGCAGCGTTGAAGATCGCACAGGGGCCTTTAACTATGGCTACACCTTC
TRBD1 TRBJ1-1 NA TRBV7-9 CASIPRDRSPRETEAFF TGTGCCAGCATCCCACGGGACAGGTCACCGCGAGAGACTGAAGCTTTCTTT
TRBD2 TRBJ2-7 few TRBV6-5 CASSYGGRGVSYEQYF TGTGCCAGCAGTTACGGCGGACGGGGGGTCTCCTACGAGCAGTACTTC
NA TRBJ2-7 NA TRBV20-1 CSARNRETYEQYF TGCAGTGCGCGGAACAGGGAAACCTACGAGCAGTACTTC
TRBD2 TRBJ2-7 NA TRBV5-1 CASAGTSGPYEQYF TGCGCCAGCGCCGGGACTAGCGGGCCCTACGAGCAGTACTTC
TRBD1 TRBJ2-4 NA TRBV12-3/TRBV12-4 CASCPVSRGKNIQYF TGTGCCAGCTGTCCCGTGAGCAGGGGGAAAAACATTCAGTACTTC
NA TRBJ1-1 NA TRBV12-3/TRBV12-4 CASSGTYNTEAFF TGTGCCAGCAGTGGGACCTACAACACTGAAGCTTTCTTT
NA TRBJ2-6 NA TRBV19 CASSIGAGANVLTF TGTGCCAGTAGTATAGGGGCTGGGGCCAACGTCCTGACTTTC
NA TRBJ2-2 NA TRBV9 CASSVPRTLTGGELFF TGTGCCAGCAGCGTCCCCAGGACCCTCACAGGAGGGGAGCTGTTTTTT
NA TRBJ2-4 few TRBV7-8 CASSQRGVTKNIQYF TGTGCCAGCAGCCAACGAGGGGTGACCAAAAACATTCAGTACTTC
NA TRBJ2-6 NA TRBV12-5 CASGQFGANVLTF TGTGCTAGTGGACAGTTCGGGGCCAACGTCCTGACTTTC
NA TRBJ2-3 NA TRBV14 CASQDRRVLEDTQYF TGTGCCAGCCAAGATAGAAGGGTGTTGGAAGATACGCAGTATTTT
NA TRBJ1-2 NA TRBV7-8 CASSLFTIYGYTF TGTGCCAGCAGCTTATTTACCATCTATGGCTACACCTTC
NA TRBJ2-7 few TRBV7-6 CASSLGTVSSYEQYF TGTGCCAGCAGCTTAGGGACAGTCAGCTCCTACGAGCAGTACTTC
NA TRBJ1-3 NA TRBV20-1 CSAITGFSGNTIYF TGCAGTGCTATAACAGGGTTCTCTGGAAACACCATATATTTT
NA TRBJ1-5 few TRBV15 CATSRDGRPQHF TGTGCCACCAGCAGAGATGGGCGCCCCCAGCATTTT
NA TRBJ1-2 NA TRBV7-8 CASSQGSPLYGYTF TGTGCCAGCAGCCAGGGGTCCCCCCTCTATGGCTACACCTTC
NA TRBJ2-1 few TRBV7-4 CASSLAGGPPYNEQFF TGTGCCAGCAGCTTAGCGGGCGGGCCTCCCTACAATGAGCAGTTCTTC
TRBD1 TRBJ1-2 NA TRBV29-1 CSVEWGIEGAHYGYTF TGCAGCGTTGAATGGGGTATCGAGGGGGCCCACTATGGCTACACCTTC
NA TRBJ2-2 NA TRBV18 CASRAGQTFTGELFF TGTGCCAGCAGGGCCGGACAGACTTTCACCGGGGAGCTGTTTTTT
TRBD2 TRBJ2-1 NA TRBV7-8 CASSLFPSGGFPYNEQFF TGTGCCAGCAGCTTATTTCCTAGCGGGGGATTCCCCTACAATGAGCAGTTCTTC
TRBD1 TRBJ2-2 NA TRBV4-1 CASSRGQGGTGELFF TGCGCCAGCAGCCGGGGACAGGGGGGGACCGGGGAGCTGTTTTTT
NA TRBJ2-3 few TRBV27 CASTTGLGTQYF TGTGCCAGCACCACAGGGTTAGGTACGCAGTATTTT